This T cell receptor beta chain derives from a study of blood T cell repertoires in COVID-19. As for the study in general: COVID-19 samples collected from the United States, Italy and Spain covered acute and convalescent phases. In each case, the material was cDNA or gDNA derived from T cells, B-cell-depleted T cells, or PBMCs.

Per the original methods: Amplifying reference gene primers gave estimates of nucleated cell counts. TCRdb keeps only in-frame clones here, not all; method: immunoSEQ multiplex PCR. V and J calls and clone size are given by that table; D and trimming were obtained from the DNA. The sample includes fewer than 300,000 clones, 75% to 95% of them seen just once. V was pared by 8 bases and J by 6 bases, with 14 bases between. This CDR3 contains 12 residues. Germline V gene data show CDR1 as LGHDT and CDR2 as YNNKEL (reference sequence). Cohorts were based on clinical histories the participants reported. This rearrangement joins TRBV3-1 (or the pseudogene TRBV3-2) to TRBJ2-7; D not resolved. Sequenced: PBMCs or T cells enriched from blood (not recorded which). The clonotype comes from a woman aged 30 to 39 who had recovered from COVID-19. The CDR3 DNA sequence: TGTGCCAGCGGCCTTCCCGGTTTCGAGCAGTACTTC. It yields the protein CASGLPGFEQYF.